This TCR beta chain was retrieved from a study of cytomegalovirus exposure and HLA in healthy donors. Healthy people donating bone marrow made up the donors. This CDR3 has 16 residues. CDR1 is SGHVS, CDR2 FNYEAQ, per germline. The trim removed 3 bases at V and 5 bases at J, leaving 8 bases unmatched. About this clone itself: Its target is unknown.

Study outcomes and limitations: Available immune exposure information covered CMV serostatus only.

PCR used 60 Vbeta primers and 13 Jbeta primers. Only in-frame clones appear in the TCRdb table, and some are missing; sequencing was by immunoSEQ multiplex PCR. This repertoire shows roughly 100,000 clones, around four fifths found once; its top ten account for roughly 5.9%. Material for sequencing was PBMCs. V and J are TRBV7-6 and TRBJ2-5; the match to TRBD2 covers 11 bases. This sequence was found in a woman younger than 35 in good health and CMV-seropositive. CDR3 bases: TGTGCCAGCAGCTTGGTAGCGGGGGGGCTGTACGAGACCCAGTACTTC. It yields the protein CASSLVAGGLYETQYF.